Listed below are T cell receptor beta chains from one sample, sequenced in a study of graft-versus-host responses after intestinal transplantation. Measured with immunoSEQ multiplex PCR; TCRdb has only the in-frame clones, and not every one. The sample lists about 100,000 clones; over 75% were seen once. Antigen specificity for these receptors is unknown. The sequencing used unstimulated CD4+ T cells sorted from spleen or lymph node cells, collected before transplant. The receptors here all came from a human donor who was the organ donor for an intestinal transplant. The CDR3 runs from the conserved cysteine through the conserved F or W. D genes are given only for firm matches. Size values are once, few and many counts, or a class for expanded clones, and some rows have none.

J gene: TRBJ1-5; clone size: -; D gene: -; V gene: TRBV9; CDR3 DNA: TGTGCCAGCAGCGTAGGGGGAAGCAATCAGCCCCAGCATTTT; CDR3 protein: CASSVGGSNQPQHF
J gene: TRBJ1-5; clone size: -; D gene: -; V gene: TRBV28; CDR3 DNA: TGTGCCAGCAGTTTATCGTTACAGCCCCAGCATTTT; CDR3 protein: CASSLSLQPQHF
J gene: TRBJ1-4; clone size: -; D gene: -; V gene: TRBV6-5; CDR3 DNA: TGTGCCAGCAGTTACTCGATCGCGGCCAGCTCAGAAAAACTGTTTTTT; CDR3 protein: CASSYSIAASSEKLFF
J gene: TRBJ1-2; clone size: -; D gene: -; V gene: TRBV5-6; CDR3 DNA: TGTGCCAGCAGTACAGGGCGCGGCTACACCTTC; CDR3 protein: CASSTGRGYTF
J gene: TRBJ2-3; clone size: -; D gene: TRBD2; V gene: TRBV9; CDR3 DNA: TGTGCCAGCAGCCCCCGGGGGGGGGAAGGCACAGATACGCAGTATTTT; CDR3 protein: CASSPRGGEGTDTQYF
J gene: TRBJ2-2; clone size: -; D gene: TRBD1; V gene: TRBV5-1; CDR3 DNA: TGCGCCAGCAGCCTGACAGGGGCTCACACCGGGGAGCTGTTTTTT; CDR3 protein: CASSLTGAHTGELFF
J gene: TRBJ1-4; clone size: -; D gene: TRBD1; V gene: TRBV29-1; CDR3 DNA: TGCAGCGTTGTCCTAGGGACAGTTAAGGAAAAACTGTTTTTT; CDR3 protein: CSVVLGTVKEKLFF
J gene: TRBJ1-1; clone size: -; D gene: -; V gene: TRBV29-1; CDR3 DNA: TGCAGCGTTAGGAGGGCGAGAGAAGCTTTCTTT; CDR3 protein: CSVRRAREAFF
J gene: TRBJ1-2; clone size: -; D gene: -; V gene: TRBV5-4; CDR3 DNA: TGTGCCAGCAGCCCCGAGCTACCTTTAACGGGCTACACCTTC; CDR3 protein: CASSPELPLTGYTF
J gene: TRBJ2-7; clone size: -; D gene: TRBD1; V gene: TRBV6-1; CDR3 DNA: TGTGCCAGCAGTGAATTATGGGACAGTACCTACGAGCAGTACTTC; CDR3 protein: CASSELWDSTYEQYF
J gene: TRBJ1-1; clone size: -; D gene: -; V gene: TRBV7-2; CDR3 DNA: TGTGCCAGCAGCTTGATATCGACAGGCAACACTGAAGCTTTCTTT; CDR3 protein: CASSLISTGNTEAFF
J gene: TRBJ1-2; clone size: -; D gene: -; V gene: TRBV5-4; CDR3 DNA: TGTGCCAGCAGCTTGGCGCAGGGTCCCTATGGCTACACCTTC; CDR3 protein: CASSLAQGPYGYTF
J gene: TRBJ1-2; clone size: once; D gene: -; V gene: TRBV28; CDR3 DNA: TGTGCCAGCAGTTTACCCACTCTGAAGACGACAGAAAAGTATGGCTACACCTTC; CDR3 protein: CASSLPTLKTTEKYGYTF
J gene: TRBJ2-1; clone size: -; D gene: TRBD2; V gene: TRBV6-5; CDR3 DNA: TGTGCCAGCAGTTACTCAGGGACTACCCGCGGGGAGTTCTTC; CDR3 protein: CASSYSGTTRGEFF